Shown below are 8 T cell receptor beta chains from a single sample sequenced in a study of shared clonotypes between healthy human individuals. Using immunoSEQ multiplex PCR, the repertoire was profiled, and TCRdb retains in-frame clones only, with some absent. The sample holds 450,000 to 600,000 clones, approximately 79% seen once. The sequenced sample consisted of PBMCs. These receptors were obtained from a woman aged 40 to 55 in good health. Some clones in this sample may be carry-over from other donors' samples.

The V gene is TRBV4-2, the J gene TRBJ2-1; no reliable D call. Germline V CDR1 and CDR2: LGHNA, YNFKEQ. This CDR3 is 14 amino acids long. Trimming stripped 3 bases from V and 0 bases from J, with 6 bases between. The CDR3, as DNA: TGTGCCAGCAGCCACCCGGACTCCTACAATGAGCAGTTCTTC. Translated: CASSHPDSYNEQFF.

The chain has TRBV4-1 and TRBJ2-5; D gene uncertain. Trimming stripped 0 bases from V and 5 bases from J, with 7 bases between. CDR1 is MGHRA, CDR2 YSYEKL, per germline. The CDR3 contains 13 residues. This CDR3 is CASSQESWETQYF. The CDR3 nucleotides read TGCGCCAGCAGCCAAGAGTCCTGGGAGACCCAGTACTTC.

The V gene is TRBV25-1, the J gene TRBJ1-1; 9 bases agree with TRBD1. V was clipped by 3 bases and J by 1 base; unmatched bases: 6. CDR1 is MGHDK, CDR2 SYGVNS, per germline. The CDR3 totals 16 residues. The CDR3 spells CASSDSGQGWNTEAFF. CDR3 nucleotides: TGTGCCAGCAGTGATTCAGGACAGGGGTGGAACACTGAAGCTTTCTTT.

This sequence joins TRBV7-9 and TRBJ2-3; TRBD2 matches 8 bases. After removal of 5 bases from V and 1 base from J, the junction contained 17 bases not matched to a gene. Germline V lookup: CDR1 SEHNR, CDR2 FQNEAQ (reference sequence). The CDR3 consists of 19 residues. CDR3 loop: CASSPTTVTAGAGTDTQYF. DNA for the CDR3: TGTGCCAGCAGCCCAACCACCGTTACAGCGGGAGCAGGCACAGATACGCAGTATTTT.

The rearrangement uses TRBV29-1 and TRBJ2-3, with unresolved D. The CDR3 has 12 residues. V was clipped by 7 bases and J by 2 bases, with 10 bases between them. CDR1 and CDR2 from the germline V gene are SQVTM and ANQGSEA. The DNA for the CDR3 is TGCAGCGCCTCATGGGACACAGATACGCAGTATTTT. It is translated as CSASWDTDTQYF.

The chain has TRBV19 and TRBJ2-7, with a possible D match to TRBD1 (6 bases). Trimming cost V 4 bases and J 0 bases, with 10 bases left between them. Germline CDR1 LNHDA, CDR2 SQIVND (reference sequence). This CDR3 spans 14 amino acids. This CDR3 is CASSRQVSSYEQYF. In DNA, the CDR3 is TGTGCCAGTAGTAGACAGGTGAGCTCCTACGAGCAGTACTTC.

This CDR3 reads CASSPGLAGGTYEQYF. CDR3 sequence (DNA): TGCGCCAGCAGCCCTGGACTAGCGGGAGGGACCTACGAGCAGTACTTC. The rearrangement links TRBV5-1 to TRBJ2-7, with 15 positions matching TRBD2. This CDR3 region has 16 residues. The V gene end was trimmed by 4 bases and the J gene end by 2 bases; junction bases not matched to a gene: 4. The V gene's germline CDR1 is SGHRS and CDR2 YFSETQ.

Turning to this clone: Different DNA sequences within this sample yield the same CDR3. This CDR3 reads CASSVDSGNQPQHF. The CDR3, as DNA: TGTGCCAGCAGCGTAGACAGTGGGAATCAGCCCCAGCATTTT. The chain uses TRBV9 and TRBJ1-5, with D uncertain. From germline, CDR1 is SGDLS and CDR2 YYNGEE. There are 14 residues in the CDR3. V was trimmed by 0 bases and J by 4 bases, leaving 8 bases between them. The full variable domain, its missing parts supplied by reference TRBV9 and TRBJ1-5, is DSGVTQTPKHLITATGQRVTLRCSPRSGDLSVYWYQQSLDQGLQFLIQYYNGEERAKGNILERFSAQQFPDLHSELNLSSLELGDSALYFCASSVDSGNQPQHFGDGTRLSIL.